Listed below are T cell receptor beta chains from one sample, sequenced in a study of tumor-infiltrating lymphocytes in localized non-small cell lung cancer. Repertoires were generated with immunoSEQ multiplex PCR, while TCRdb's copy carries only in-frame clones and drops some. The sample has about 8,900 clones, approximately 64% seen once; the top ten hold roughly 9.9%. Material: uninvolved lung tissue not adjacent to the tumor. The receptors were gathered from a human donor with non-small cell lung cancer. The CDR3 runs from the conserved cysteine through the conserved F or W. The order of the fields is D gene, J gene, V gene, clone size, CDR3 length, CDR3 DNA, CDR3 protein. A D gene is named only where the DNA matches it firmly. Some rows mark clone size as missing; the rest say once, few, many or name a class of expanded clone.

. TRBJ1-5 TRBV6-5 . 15 TGTGCCAGCAGCCCAGGGCTCTATAGCAATCAGCCCCAGCATTTT CASSPGLYSNQPQHF
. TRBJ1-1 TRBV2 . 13 TGTGCCAGCAGCCACACGGGGGCCGGTGAAGCTTTCTTT CASSHTGAGEAFF
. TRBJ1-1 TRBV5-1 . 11 TGCGCCAGCAGCTTGGTGTCAGAAGCTTTCTTT CASSLVSEAFF
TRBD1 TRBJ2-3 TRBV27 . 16 TGTGCCAGCAGTTTAAACAGGGGGCCCCTTGGGGATACGCAGTATTTT CASSLNRGPLGDTQYF
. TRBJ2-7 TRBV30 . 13 TGTGCCTGGAGTTCGTTCCGCCCCGGCGAGCAGTACTTC CAWSSFRPGEQYF
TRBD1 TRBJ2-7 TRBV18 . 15 TGTGCCAGCTCACCCAGGACAGGGGTCGGAGAGGAGCAGTACTTC CASSPRTGVGEEQYF
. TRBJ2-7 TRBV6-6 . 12 TGTGCCAGCAAGGACAGACTCTACGAGCAGTACTTC CASKDRLYEQYF
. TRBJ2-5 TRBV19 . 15 TGTGCCAGTAGTAAGAGGTGGCTCGGCGCGGAGACCCAGTACTTC CASSKRWLGAETQYF
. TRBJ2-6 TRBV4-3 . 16 TGCGCCAGCAGCCAAGATGTCAGCTCTGGGGCCAACGTCCTGACTTTC CASSQDVSSGANVLTF
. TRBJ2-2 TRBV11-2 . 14 TGTGCCAGCAGCTTAGAGCAGCGTAGCGGAAAGCTGTTTTTT CASSLEQRSGKLFF
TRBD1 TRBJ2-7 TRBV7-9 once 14 TGTGCCAGCAGCTTCCGGGACAGAGCCTACGAGCAGTACTTC CASSFRDRAYEQYF
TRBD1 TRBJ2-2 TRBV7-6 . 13 TGTGCCAGCGGCAACAGGGGAACCGGGGAGCTGTTTTTT CASGNRGTGELFF
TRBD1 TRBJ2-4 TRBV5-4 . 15 TGTGCCAGCAGCTTTTGGGACAGGCGAGAAAACATTCAGTACTTC CASSFWDRRENIQYF
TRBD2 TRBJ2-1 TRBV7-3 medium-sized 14 TGTGCCAGCAGCTTAGGCCGGACTAGGTATGAGCAGTTCTTC CASSLGRTRYEQFF
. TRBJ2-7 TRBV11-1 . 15 TGTGCCAGCAGCTTGGGACTCACCATCGGGGACGAGCAGTACTTC CASSLGLTIGDEQYF
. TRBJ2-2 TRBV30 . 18 TGTGCCTGGAGTGACGCACGGGTCGGTGGACAGAACACCGGGGAGCTGTTTTTT CAWSDARVGGQNTGELFF
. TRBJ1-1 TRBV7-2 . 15 TGTGCCAGCAGCTCCCGGACAGCTAGGAACACTGAAGCTTTCTTT CASSSRTARNTEAFF
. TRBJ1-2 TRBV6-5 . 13 TGTGCCAGCACTACGGTCGGGGGCTATGGCTACACCTTC CASTTVGGYGYTF
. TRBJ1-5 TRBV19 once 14 TGTGCCAGTAGGGTCAGTGGGGACAATCAGCCCCAGCATTTT CASRVSGDNQPQHF
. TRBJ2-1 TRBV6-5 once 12 TGTGCCAGCAGTCCATCGGCCCGATCGGAGTTCTTC CASSPSARSEFF
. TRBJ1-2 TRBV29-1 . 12 TGCAGCGTTGAGTCCCAGGGTGGTGGCTACACCTTC CSVESQGGGYTF
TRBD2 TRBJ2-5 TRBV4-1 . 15 TGCGCCAGCAGCCAAAGTCCCGGGAGGGGTGAGACCCAGTACTTC CASSQSPGRGETQYF
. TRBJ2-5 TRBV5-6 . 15 TGTGCCAGCAGATCAATTACCGGGACTGTAGAGACCCAGTACTTC CASRSITGTVETQYF
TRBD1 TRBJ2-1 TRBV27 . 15 TGTGCCAGCGACCAGACAGGGGGCCCTTACAATGAGCAGTTCTTC CASDQTGGPYNEQFF
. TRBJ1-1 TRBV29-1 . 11 TGCAGCGTTGCTCAATTGTCAGGGGCTTTCTTT CSVAQLSGAFF
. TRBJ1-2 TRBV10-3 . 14 TGTGCCATCAGTGAGGACGCAGGACCATATGGCTACACCTTC CAISEDAGPYGYTF
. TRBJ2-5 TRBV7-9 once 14 TGTGCCAGCAGCCAGTATACAAGCGAGGAGACCCAGTACTTC CASSQYTSEETQYF
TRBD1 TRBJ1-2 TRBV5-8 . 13 TGTGCCAGCAGCCGGGGACAGGGGTATGGCTACACCTTC CASSRGQGYGYTF
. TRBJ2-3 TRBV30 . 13 TGTGCCTGGAGTGTATCGGGCACAGATACGCAGTATTTT CAWSVSGTDTQYF
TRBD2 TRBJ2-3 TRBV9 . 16 TGTGCCAGCAGCGTAGGGTTAGCGGGATTCACAGATACGCAGTATTTT CASSVGLAGFTDTQYF
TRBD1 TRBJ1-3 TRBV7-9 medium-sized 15 TGTGCCAGCAGTTTACAGGGGGCGACGGGAAACACCATATATTTT CASSLQGATGNTIYF
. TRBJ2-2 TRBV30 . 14 TGTGCCTGGAGGGACCGCACGAACACCGGGGAGCTGTTTTTT CAWRDRTNTGELFF
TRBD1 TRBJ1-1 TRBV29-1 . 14 TGCAGCGTTGAACCTCACTGGGGACAGAGTGAAGCTTTCTTT CSVEPHWGQSEAFF
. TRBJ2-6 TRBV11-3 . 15 TGTGCCAGCAGCTCCCAGGGGCGCGGGGCCAACGTCCTGACTTTC CASSSQGRGANVLTF
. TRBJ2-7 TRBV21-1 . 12 TGTGCCGCCGCGGGAGCCTCCTACGAGCAGTACTTC CAAAGASYEQYF
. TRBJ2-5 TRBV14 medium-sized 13 TGTGCCAGCAGCCAAGCACCCCAAGAGACCCAGTACTTC CASSQAPQETQYF
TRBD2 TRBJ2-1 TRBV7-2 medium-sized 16 TGTGCCAGCAGCTTAAGTCCGGGAGGGCGAATCAATGAGCAGTTCTTC CASSLSPGGRINEQFF
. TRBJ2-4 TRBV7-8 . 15 TGTGCCAGCAGCTTAGACTCCACTAGGGCCAACATTCAGTACTTC CASSLDSTRANIQYF
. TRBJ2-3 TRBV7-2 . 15 TGTGCCAGCAGTCAAATGGACAGAAGCACAGATACGCAGTATTTT CASSQMDRSTDTQYF
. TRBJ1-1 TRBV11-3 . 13 TGTGCCAGCAGCTTAGATACCGCTGTGGGAGCTTTCTTT CASSLDTAVGAFF
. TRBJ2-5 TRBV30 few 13 TGTGCCTGGAGGGGCCCAGGGGGGGAGACCCAGTACTTC CAWRGPGGETQYF
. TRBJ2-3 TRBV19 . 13 TGTGCCAGTAGTTCAACCGAGGGGGATACGCAGTATTTT CASSSTEGDTQYF
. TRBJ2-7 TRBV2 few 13 TGTGCCAGCAGTGTAGCGGCTCCTCACGAGCAGTACTTC CASSVAAPHEQYF
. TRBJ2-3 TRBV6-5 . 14 TGTGCCAGCAGTTACCGCGGTAGCACAGATACGCAGTATTTT CASSYRGSTDTQYF
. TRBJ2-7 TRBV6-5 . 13 TGTGCCAGCAGTGGATACGCTTCCTACGAGCAGTACTTC CASSGYASYEQYF
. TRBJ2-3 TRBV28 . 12 TGTGCCAGCAAAGGGGGGACCTATACGCAGTATTTT CASKGGTYTQYF
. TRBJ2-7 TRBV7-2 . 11 TGTGCCAGCACCAACTACTACGAGCAGTACTTC CASTNYYEQYF
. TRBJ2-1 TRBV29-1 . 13 TGCAGCGTTGAAGCCTTGTTAGGCGGTGGTGCGTTCTTC CSVEALLGGGAFF
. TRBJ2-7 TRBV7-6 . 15 TGTGCCAGCAGCTTAGGGACGGGGGGCGAGTACGAGCAGTACTTC CASSLGTGGEYEQYF
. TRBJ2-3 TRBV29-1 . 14 TGCAGCGTTGAGGGACTGAGAAACACAGATACGCAGTATTTT CSVEGLRNTDTQYF